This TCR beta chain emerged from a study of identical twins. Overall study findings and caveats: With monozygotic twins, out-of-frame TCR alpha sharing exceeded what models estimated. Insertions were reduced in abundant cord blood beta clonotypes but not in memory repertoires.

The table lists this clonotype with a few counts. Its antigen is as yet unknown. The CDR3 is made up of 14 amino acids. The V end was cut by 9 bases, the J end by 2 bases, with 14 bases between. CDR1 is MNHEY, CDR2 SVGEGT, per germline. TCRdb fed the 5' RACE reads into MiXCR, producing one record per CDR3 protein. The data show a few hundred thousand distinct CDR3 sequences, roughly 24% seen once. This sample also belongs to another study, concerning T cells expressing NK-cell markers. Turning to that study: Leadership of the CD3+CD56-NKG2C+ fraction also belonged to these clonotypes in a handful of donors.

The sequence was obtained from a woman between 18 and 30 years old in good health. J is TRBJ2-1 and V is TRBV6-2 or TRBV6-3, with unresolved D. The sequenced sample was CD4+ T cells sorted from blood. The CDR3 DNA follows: TGTGCCAGTCAGGTGGGTCCTACCTACAATGAGCAGTTCTTC. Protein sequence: CASQVGPTYNEQFF.